The next 26 T cell receptor beta chains were all read from a single sample in a study of blood T cell repertoires in COVID-19. Data came from immunoSEQ multiplex PCR; TCRdb stores just in-frame clones and leaves some out. The sample lists about 220,000 clones; around 83% were seen once. The sample consisted of PBMCs or T cells enriched from blood (not recorded which). The receptor set was obtained from a woman aged 40 to 49 with acute COVID-19.

V gene TRBV15 combines with J gene TRBJ2-3; 7 bases are a match to TRBD1. The CDR3 runs 16 residues. V shed 5 bases, J shed 3 bases, and the junction held 11 bases outside the gene matches. Germline CDR1 and CDR2: LNHNV and YYDKDF (reference sequence). CDR3 in DNA: TGTGCCACCAGCGTGGGGGCAGGGGGTAGTACAGATACGCAGTATTTT. This sequence encodes CATSVGAGGSTDTQYF.

This clone was seen a handful of times. The genes are TRBV19 and TRBJ1-1; D is perhaps TRBD1 (5 bases). CDR1 and CDR2 from the germline V gene are LNHDA and SQIVND (reference sequence). The length of the CDR3 is 14 residues. V lost 6 bases and J 3 bases, leaving 14 bases between the germline ends. The CDR3 nucleotides are TGTGCCAGTAGCCGTCGGGGCGGGGACACTGAAGCTTTCTTT. Protein product: CASSRRGGDTEAFF.

The genes are TRBV5-1 and TRBJ2-2, with a possible D match to TRBD1 (5 bases). The ends were cut back, 0 bases at V and 4 bases at J, with 13 bases in the middle. This CDR3 is built from 16 residues. The germline V gene has CDR1 SGHRS and CDR2 YFSETQ. The DNA of the CDR3 is TGCGCCAGCAGCTTGGACCCTAGGGGATCCACCGGGGAGCTGTTTTTT. Residues: CASSLDPRGSTGELFF. The variable domain in full, completed from reference TRBV5-1 and TRBJ2-2, reads KAGVTQTPRYLIKTRGQQVTLSCSPISGHRSVSWYQQTPGQGLQFLFEYFSETQRNKGNFPGRFSGRQFSNSRSEMNVSTLELGDSALYLCASSLDPRGSTGELFFGEGSRLTVL.

The chain is built from TRBV21-1 and TRBJ1-1; TRBD1 is the table's D call and was not checked against the DNA. TRBV21-1 is labeled a pseudogene. The CDR3 has 13 amino acids. The CDR3 coding sequence is TGTGCCAGCAGCGAACAGGGGCACACTGAAGCTTTCTTT. Translated: CASSEQGHTEAFF.

This sequence joins TRBV18 and TRBJ2-7, with TRBD2 identical over 13 bases. CDR3 length equals 17 residues. J lost 0 bases, V lost 0 bases, and 2 bases had no gene match. Germline CDR1 reads KGHSH; CDR2 reads LQKENI. CDR3 residues: CASSPPGLAGASYEQYF. The DNA for the CDR3 is TGTGCCAGCTCACCACCCGGACTAGCGGGAGCCTCCTACGAGCAGTACTTC.

The chain has TRBV5-1 and TRBJ1-5, with 9 positions matching TRBD1. V lost 4 bases to trimming and J lost 2 bases; unmatched junction nucleotides: 7. CDR3 length: 16 residues. Germline values: CDR1 SGHRS, CDR2 YFSETQ. DNA of the CDR3: TGCGCCAGCAGCCCGACAGGGGGTGGAGGCAATCAGCCCCAGCATTTT. Protein sequence: CASSPTGGGGNQPQHF. The full variable domain, with the rest looked up from reference TRBV5-1 and TRBJ1-5, is KAGVTQTPRYLIKTRGQQVTLSCSPISGHRSVSWYQQTPGQGLQFLFEYFSETQRNKGNFPGRFSGRQFSNSRSEMNVSTLELGDSALYLCASSPTGGGGNQPQHFGDGTRLSIL.

This sequence joins TRBV19 and TRBJ2-3; TRBD2 matches at 12 bases. V lost 4 bases and J lost 4; bases outside the gene matches: 6. This CDR3 has 16 residues. The germline CDR1 and CDR2 sequences are LNHDA and SQIVND (reference sequence). The CDR3 sequence: CASSTLAGGVPDTQYF. The CDR3 DNA sequence: TGTGCCAGTAGTACGCTAGCGGGAGGGGTCCCAGATACGCAGTATTTT.

The rearrangement links TRBV28 to TRBJ1-4; 10 nucleotides line up with TRBD1. Looked up from germline, CDR1 is MDHEN and CDR2 is SYDVKM. J gave up 4 bases and V 5 bases, and 13 bases lay outside the gene matches. The CDR3 totals 18 residues. CDR3 bases: TGTGCCAGCAGTCTCCCGGGACAGGGGACTCTCTTTAATGAAAAACTGTTTTTT. Protein sequence: CASSLPGQGTLFNEKLFF.

The rearrangement joins TRBV30 to TRBJ1-3, with TRBD1 identical over 8 bases. Germline CDR1 reads GTSNPN; CDR2 reads SVGIG (reference sequence). The CDR3 covers 12 residues. V was pared by 8 bases and J by 4 bases, with 4 bases of the junction left unmatched. CDR3 loop: CAANRGGNTIYF. For the CDR3, the DNA is TGTGCCGCCAACAGGGGGGGAAACACCATATATTTT.

DNA for the CDR3: TGTGCCAGCACTACGCCTTACGAGCAGTACTTC. This sequence encodes CASTTPYEQYF. The chain links TRBV28 to TRBJ2-7, with no clear D. Germline V gene data show CDR1 as MDHEN and CDR2 as SYDVKM. Trimming cost V 7 bases and J 4 bases, with 8 bases left between them. The CDR3 is 11 residues long. Full variable domain (outside the CDR3, taken from reference TRBV28 and TRBJ2-7): DVKVTQSSRYLVKRTGEKVFLECVQDMDHENMFWYRQDPGLGLRLIYFSYDVKMKEKGDIPEGYSVSREKKERFSLILESASTNQTSMYLCASTTPYEQYFGPGTRLTVT.

This clone was recorded only once. J is TRBJ1-5 and V is TRBV20-1; D is unclear. This CDR3 comprises 11 residues. The V end lost 5 bases, the J end lost 6 bases, and 8 bases lay between the germline ends. Germline V gene sequence: CDR1 DFQATT, CDR2 SNEGSKA (reference sequence). The CDR3 DNA reads TGCAGTGCTTCAGGAACTCAGCCCCAGCATTTT. It is translated as CSASGTQPQHF.

The rearrangement joins TRBV7-9 to TRBJ2-1, with 8 bases lining up with TRBD2. V was clipped by 5 bases and J by 8 bases; unmatched bases: 11. There are 15 residues in the CDR3. Looked up from germline, CDR1 is SEHNR and CDR2 is FQNEAQ (reference sequence). This CDR3 reads CASSPHRAGEHEQFF. As DNA, the CDR3 is TGTGCCAGCAGCCCCCATAGAGCGGGGGAACATGAGCAGTTCTTC.

The V gene is TRBV5-5, the J gene TRBJ1-3; D not certain. Trimming removed 2 bases at V and 2 bases at J, with 8 bases between. The CDR3 sequence is 14 residues long. Germline assignment: CDR1 SGHKS and CDR2 YYEKEE (reference sequence). This CDR3 reads CASSFSHTGNTIYF. The CDR3 DNA reads as TGTGCCAGCAGCTTTTCACATACTGGAAACACCATATATTTT.

This chain joins TRBV5-6 and TRBJ1-5, with TRBD1 matching 9 bases. Losses at the gene ends were 2 bases for V and 2 bases for J; bases not matched to a gene: 5. The CDR3 has 16 residues. Germline values: CDR1 SGHDT, CDR2 YYEEEE. CDR3 nucleotides: TGTGCCAGCAGCTTTATGCGGACAGGGGGCAATCAGCCCCAGCATTTT. Translation: CASSFMRTGGNQPQHF.

CDR3 loop: CASSPDRVQGQPQHF. CDR3 coding DNA: TGTGCCAGCTCACCAGACAGGGTTCAGGGACAGCCCCAGCATTTT. The chain uses TRBV18 and TRBJ1-5, with 7 nucleotides matching TRBD1. Germline lookup yields CDR1 KGHSH and CDR2 LQKENI. The CDR3 contains 15 residues. V trimming: 2 bases; J trimming: 7 bases; junction bases outside the gene matches: 8.

The J gene is TRBJ2-7, the V gene TRBV20-1; TRBD1 might be the D (6 bases). The CDR3 is made up of 14 amino acids. The germline V and J ends were trimmed by 3 bases and 2 bases, with 14 bases remaining between them. In germline, CDR1 is DFQATT, CDR2 SNEGSKA (reference sequence). The CDR3 here is CSASFGQPPYEQYF. As DNA, the CDR3 is TGCAGTGCTAGTTTTGGACAGCCTCCCTACGAGCAGTACTTC.

The chain has TRBV9 and TRBJ1-3; D perhaps matches TRBD1 (5 bases). Germline CDR1 and CDR2: SGDLS and YYNGEE. The V end was cut by 1 base, the J end by 2 bases, with 10 bases between. The CDR3 covers 15 residues. This CDR3 is CASSVLGTAGNTIYF. Here the CDR3 DNA reads TGTGCCAGCAGCGTATTAGGGACTGCTGGAAACACCATATATTTT.

This clone turned up a few times. The same CDR3 arises from other DNA sequences in this sample as well. This chain uses TRBV19 with TRBJ1-2, with unresolved D. The germline V gene has CDR1 LNHDA and CDR2 SQIVND (reference sequence). This CDR3 region has 13 residues. Trimming took off 3 bases at V and 0 bases at J, with 5 bases between the two ends. The CDR3 here is CASSIRSNYGYTF. The CDR3 nucleotides are TGTGCCAGTAGTATCAGATCTAACTATGGCTACACCTTC.

The V call is TRBV7-2, the J call TRBJ1-1; D is perhaps TRBD1 (5 bases). The CDR3 consists of 15 residues. V was pared by 4 bases and J by 0 bases, with 12 bases between. Germline V lookup: CDR1 SGHTA, CDR2 FQGNSA. DNA of the CDR3: TGTGCCAGCAGCTGGGGCCTACAGGTGAACACTGAAGCTTTCTTT. It yields the protein CASSWGLQVNTEAFF.

The CDR3 protein is CASSLGTRTMNTEAFF. The CDR3 coding sequence is TGTGCCAGCAGCTTAGGTACCCGGACTATGAACACTGAAGCTTTCTTT. The V and J genes are TRBV13 and TRBJ1-1; D unclear. This CDR3 contains 16 residues. V gave up 0 bases and J gave up 0 bases, with 11 bases separating them. In germline, CDR1 is PRHDT, CDR2 FYEKMQ (reference sequence).

The rearrangement uses TRBV2 and TRBJ2-1; 13 bases align to TRBD2. Germline CDR1 reads SNHLY; CDR2 reads FYNNEI. The CDR3 runs to 17 residues. V gave up 6 bases and J gave up 10 bases; unmatched junction bases: 15. The CDR3 sequence is CASSWTSGGRQTLEQFF. The CDR3 DNA reads as TGTGCCAGCAGCTGGACTAGCGGGGGACGTCAAACTTTAGAGCAGTTCTTC.

The V gene is TRBV3-1 (or the pseudogene TRBV3-2), the J gene TRBJ2-1; 9 bases align to TRBD1. The V segment lost 6 bases and the J segment 4 bases; nucleotides outside the gene matches: 4. Germline CDR1 is LGHDT and CDR2 is YNNKEL (reference sequence). CDR3 length: 14 amino acids. In DNA, the CDR3 is TGTGCCAGCAGGCCCGGGACAGGGTACAATGAGCAGTTCTTC. It yields the protein CASRPGTGYNEQFF.

J is TRBJ1-1 and V is TRBV30, with D perhaps matching TRBD1 (5 bases). V lost 8 bases and J lost 0, with 13 bases in between. The CDR3 covers 13 residues. In germline, CDR1 is GTSNPN, CDR2 SVGIG (reference sequence). CDR3: CAGGSNMNTEAFF. In DNA form, the CDR3 reads TGTGCCGGGGGGTCCAACATGAACACTGAAGCTTTCTTT.

In DNA, the CDR3 is TGTGCCAGCGTGGAGGACAGGGGCCCCGATAATTCACCCCTCCACTTT. It specifies CASVEDRGPDNSPLHF. The J gene is TRBJ1-6, the V gene TRBV2; TRBD1 aligns across 9 bases. The V and J ends lost 8 bases and 5 bases, in that order; junction bases with no gene match: 10. Looked up from germline, CDR1 is SNHLY and CDR2 is FYNNEI. The CDR3 extends over 16 amino acids.

V and J are TRBV4-1 and TRBJ2-1; D is unclear. Germline V gene sequence: CDR1 MGHRA, CDR2 YSYEKL. The CDR3 is made up of 13 amino acids. Trimming cost V 0 bases and J 2 bases, with 2 bases left between them. The CDR3 bases are TGCGCCAGCAGCCAAGACGCCTACAATGAGCAGTTCTTC. This encodes CASSQDAYNEQFF.

The chain joins TRBV7-2 to TRBJ1-5; TRBD1 aligns across 9 bases. The CDR3 runs 14 residues. After removal of 5 bases from V and 7 bases from J, the junction contained 6 bases not matched to a gene. Germline V gene data show CDR1 as SGHTA and CDR2 as FQGNSA. CDR3 region: CASSEGQGPQPQHF. DNA for the CDR3: TGTGCCAGCAGCGAGGGACAGGGTCCCCAGCCCCAGCATTTT.